This section outlines one TCR beta chain sequence together with its context. This sample stems from a study of T-cell reconstitution after alpha-beta-depleted transplantation in children. As it was prepared, the TCRbeta library received unique molecular identifiers. From the PCR reads, TCRdb called clonotypes with MiXCR, one entry per CDR3 protein. The data hold fewer than 1 million distinct CDR3 sequences, with around 17% observed a single time. V lost 4 bases, J lost 2 bases, and 13 bases lay in between. CDR3 size: 15 residues. The germline CDR1 and CDR2 sequences are KGHDR and SFDVKD. The origin of this receptor is a male patient between 10 and 17 years old who had a stem cell transplant for acute lymphoblastic leukemia, so the T cells may come from the graft donor. The sequences come from PBMCs, mostly from graft donor cells, collected 360 days after TCRalphabeta/CD19-depleted stem cell transplant. The chain combines TRBV24-1 with TRBJ2-5, with D perhaps matching TRBD1 (6 bases). The CDR3 loop is CATSDPDRHQETQYF. The CDR3 region has the DNA TGTGCCACCAGTGACCCCGACAGGCATCAAGAGACCCAGTACTTC.